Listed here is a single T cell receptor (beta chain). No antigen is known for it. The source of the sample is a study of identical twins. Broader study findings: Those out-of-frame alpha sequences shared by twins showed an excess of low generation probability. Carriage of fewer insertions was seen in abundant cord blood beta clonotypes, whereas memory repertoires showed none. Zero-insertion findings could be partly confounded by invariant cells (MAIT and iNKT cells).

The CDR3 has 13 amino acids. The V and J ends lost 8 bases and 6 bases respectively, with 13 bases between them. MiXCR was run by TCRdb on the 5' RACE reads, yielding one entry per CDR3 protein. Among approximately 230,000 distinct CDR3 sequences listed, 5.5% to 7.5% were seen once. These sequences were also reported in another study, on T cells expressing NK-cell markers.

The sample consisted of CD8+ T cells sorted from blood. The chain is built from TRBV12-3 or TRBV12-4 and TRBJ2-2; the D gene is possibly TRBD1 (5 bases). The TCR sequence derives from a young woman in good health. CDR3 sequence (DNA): TGTGCCAGCCGAAATCAGGGCCCCGGGGAGCTGTTTTTT. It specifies CASRNQGPGELFF.